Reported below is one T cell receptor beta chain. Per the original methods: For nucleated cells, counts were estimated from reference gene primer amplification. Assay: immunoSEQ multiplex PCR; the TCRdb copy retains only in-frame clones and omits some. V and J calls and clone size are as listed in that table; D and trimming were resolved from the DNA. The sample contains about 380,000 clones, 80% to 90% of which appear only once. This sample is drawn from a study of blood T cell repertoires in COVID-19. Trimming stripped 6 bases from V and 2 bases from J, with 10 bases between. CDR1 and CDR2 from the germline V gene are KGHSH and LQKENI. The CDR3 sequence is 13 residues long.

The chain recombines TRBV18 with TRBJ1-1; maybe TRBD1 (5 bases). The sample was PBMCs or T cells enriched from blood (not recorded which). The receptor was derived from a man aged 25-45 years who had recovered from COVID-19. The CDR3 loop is CASSGLGNTEAFF. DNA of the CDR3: TGTGCCAGCTCGGGACTGGGAAACACTGAAGCTTTCTTT.